The 22 T cell receptor beta chains below come from one sample, sequenced in a study of blood T cell repertoires in COVID-19. Using immunoSEQ multiplex PCR, the repertoire was profiled, and TCRdb retains in-frame clones only, with some absent. This table holds just under 300,000 clones, more than 85% found once. Source material: peripheral blood. The receptors originated from a man in his sixties or seventies with acute or convalescent COVID-19.

The chain links TRBV5-5 to TRBJ1-6; D gene ambiguous. Trimming stripped 4 bases from V and 9 bases from J, with 11 bases between. CDR3 length: 13 residues. Germline assignment: CDR1 SGHKS and CDR2 YYEKEE (reference sequence). CDR3 nucleotide sequence: TGTGCCAGCAGCGAGGTCATTTCTTCACCCCTCCACTTT. Its protein product is CASSEVISSPLHF.

This chain links TRBV29-1 with TRBJ2-2; 7 nucleotides align to TRBD1. J gave up 6 bases and V 7 bases, and 8 bases lay outside the gene matches. This CDR3 spans 13 amino acids. Germline CDR1 and CDR2: SQVTM and ANQGSEA. The CDR3 bases are TGCAGCGCGGCGACAGGGTCCGCCGGGGAGCTGTTTTTT. This sequence encodes CSAATGSAGELFF.

The gene calls are TRBV29-1 and TRBJ2-3, with a weak D call TRBD2 (6 bases). The CDR3 spans 16 residues. Trimming removed 4 bases from V and 3 bases from J, with 20 bases in between. CDR1 is SQVTM and CDR2 is ANQGSEA in the germline V gene. The CDR3 DNA reads TGCAGCGTTGTCGGACACTGGACTATAAAAACAGATACGCAGTATTTT. It yields the protein CSVVGHWTIKTDTQYF.

In the case of this clone: The identical CDR3 is also encoded by other nucleotide sequences in the sample. The V call is TRBV3-1 (or the pseudogene TRBV3-2), the J call TRBJ2-7; D is uncertain. The CDR3 is made up of 11 amino acids. The V end was cut by 1 base, the J end by 6 bases, with 4 bases between. Germline CDR1 LGHDT, CDR2 YNNKEL (reference sequence). The CDR3 DNA is TGTGCCAGCAGCCAAGGGAGCGAGCAGTACTTC. This encodes CASSQGSEQYF.

This chain links TRBV6-5 with TRBJ1-2, with D unresolved. The V and J ends lost 6 bases and 2 bases respectively, with 10 bases between them. Germline V gives CDR1 MNHEY, CDR2 SVGAGI. The CDR3 covers 13 residues. CDR3 nucleotides: TGTGCCAGCAGCGAGCGTGTGAACTATGGCTACACCTTC. Translated, it gives CASSERVNYGYTF.

Details on this clone: Other DNA sequences within the sample encode an identical CDR3. This chain connects TRBV7-2 to TRBJ2-7, with 7 bases that match TRBD2. Germline V gives CDR1 SGHTA, CDR2 FQGNSA. CDR3 size: 14 residues. Trimming at V came to 0 bases and at J to 1 base, leaving 0 bases not matched to a gene. In DNA, the CDR3 is TGTGCCAGCAGCTTAGCGGGAGGGTCCTACGAGCAGTACTTC. This translates into CASSLAGGSYEQYF.

The gene calls are TRBV3-1 (or the pseudogene TRBV3-2) and TRBJ1-1, with unresolved D. Trimming shortened V by 7 bases and J by 1 base, and 10 bases separated the two germline ends. This CDR3 contains 13 residues. From germline, CDR1 is LGHDT and CDR2 YNNKEL (reference sequence). The CDR3 DNA sequence: TGTGCCAGCACCCGTCCGGGGAACACTGAAGCTTTCTTT. It is translated as CASTRPGNTEAFF.

The chain carries TRBV7-3 and TRBJ2-1, with 10 bases that match TRBD2. The CDR3 consists of 13 residues. Germline CDR1 and CDR2: SGHTA and FQGTGA. Trimming at V came to 6 bases and at J to 11 bases, leaving 7 bases not matched to a gene. The CDR3 DNA reads as TGTGCCAGCAGTCCAACTAGCGGGGTTAAGCAGTTCTTC. Its protein is CASSPTSGVKQFF.

This sequence joins TRBV3-1 (or the pseudogene TRBV3-2) and TRBJ2-7, with 7 bases matching TRBD1. V trimming: 5 bases; J trimming: 1 base; junction bases outside the gene matches: 11. The CDR3 totals 16 residues. The germline V gene has CDR1 LGHDT and CDR2 YNNKEL (reference sequence). CDR3 residues: CASSILRLRGSYEQYF. Written as DNA, the CDR3 is TGTGCCAGCAGCATCCTTCGCCTCAGGGGGTCCTACGAGCAGTACTTC.

This clone was found once. The sample carries other DNA sequences with the same CDR3. The V call is TRBV5-1, the J call TRBJ1-5; no definite D call. The CDR3 has 15 residues. V dropped 0 bases and J dropped 3 bases, with 10 bases sitting between them. CDR1 and CDR2 from the germline V gene are SGHRS and YFSETQ. The CDR3 loop is CASSLGQAPNQPQHF. Written as DNA, the CDR3 is TGCGCCAGCAGCTTGGGGCAGGCGCCCAATCAGCCCCAGCATTTT. Filled out from reference TRBV5-1 and TRBJ1-5, the complete variable domain reads KAGVTQTPRYLIKTRGQQVTLSCSPISGHRSVSWYQQTPGQGLQFLFEYFSETQRNKGNFPGRFSGRQFSNSRSEMNVSTLELGDSALYLCASSLGQAPNQPQHFGDGTRLSIL.

The table lists this clone with a count of one. The junction differs from germline at one of its ends, possibly a read error. This chain connects TRBV9 to TRBJ2-3, with TRBD2 matching 9 bases. The CDR3 is made up of 14 amino acids. The germline V gene has CDR1 SGDLS and CDR2 YYNGEE. This CDR3 is CASSTGTSKDTQYF. CDR3 DNA sequence: TGTGCCAGCAGCACCGGGACTAGCAAAGATACGCAGTATTTT.

The chain combines TRBV28 with TRBJ1-2; TRBD1 matches 8 bases. J was trimmed by 4 bases and V by 7 bases; bases with no gene match: 2. The germline gives CDR1 MDHEN, CDR2 SYDVKM. This CDR3 has 12 residues. The chain's CDR3 is CASKTGVYGYTF. The DNA of the CDR3 is TGTGCCAGCAAGACAGGGGTCTATGGCTACACCTTC.

CDR3 residues: CASSGSQWAPQHF. The CDR3 DNA follows: TGTGCCAGCAGTGGCTCGCAGTGGGCGCCCCAGCATTTT. The V gene is TRBV27, the J gene TRBJ1-5; D is uncertain. Trimming took 5 bases from V and 9 from J, leaving 14 bases between them. Per germline, CDR1 MNHEY and CDR2 SMNVEV (reference sequence). CDR3 length: 13 residues.

This clone was seen a few times. V usage is TRBV4-2 and J usage is TRBJ1-1; D is uncertain. V shed 0 bases and J shed 0 bases, with 5 bases lying between them. Germline V lookup: CDR1 LGHNA, CDR2 YNFKEQ. CDR3 length equals 14 residues. The CDR3 sequence: CASSQDYLNTEAFF. As DNA, the CDR3 is TGTGCCAGCAGCCAAGACTATTTGAACACTGAAGCTTTCTTT.

The V and J genes are TRBV7-2 and TRBJ2-1, with TRBD2 matching 10 bases. With V trimmed by 1 base and J by 9 bases, 3 bases remained unmatched. The CDR3 loop spans 14 amino acids. The germline CDR1 and CDR2 sequences are SGHTA and FQGNSA. The CDR3 loop reads CASSLVASGGEQFF. DNA of the CDR3: TGTGCCAGCAGCTTAGTGGCTAGCGGGGGTGAGCAGTTCTTC. The variable domain in full, completed from reference TRBV7-2 and TRBJ2-1, reads GAGVSQSPSNKVTEKGKDVELRCDPISGHTALYWYRQSLGQGLEFLIYFQGNSAPDKSGLPSDRFSAERTGGSVSTLTIQRTQQEDSAVYLCASSLVASGGEQFFGPGTRLTVL.

The chain couples TRBV4-1 to TRBJ2-2, with TRBD2 as a possible D gene (6 bases). V dropped 6 bases and J dropped 2 bases, with 16 bases sitting between them. The CDR3 consists of 16 residues. Germline lookup yields CDR1 MGHRA and CDR2 YSYEKL. CDR3 region: CASRLTSQHNTGELFF. CDR3 nucleotide sequence: TGCGCCAGCAGACTAACTAGCCAGCATAACACCGGGGAGCTGTTTTTT.

This clone is a singleton in its sample. V gene TRBV7-2 combines with J gene TRBJ1-4; the D gene is possibly TRBD1 (5 bases). Trimming took 1 base from V and 8 from J, leaving 11 bases between them. This CDR3 has 14 amino acids. Germline V gene lookup returns CDR1 SGHTA and CDR2 FQGNSA. CDR3 in amino acids: CASSLGAGREKLFF. The CDR3 nucleotides are TGTGCCAGCAGCTTAGGGGCAGGGCGCGAAAAACTGTTTTTT.

For the CDR3, the DNA is TGTGCCAGCAGTGCGGACAGGGACACTGAAGCTTTCTTT. It yields the protein CASSADRDTEAFF. V and J are TRBV12-3 or TRBV12-4 and TRBJ1-1, with TRBD1 matching over 8 bases. The J segment lost 3 bases and the V segment lost 5 bases, leaving 2 bases of the junction unmatched. The CDR3 has 13 residues.

The chain recombines TRBV6-6 with TRBJ1-2; TRBD1 agrees at 10 bases. Per the germline V gene, CDR1 is MNHNY and CDR2 is SVGAGI (reference sequence). J gave up 6 bases and V 0 bases, and 7 bases lay outside the gene matches. The CDR3 totals 16 residues. The CDR3 DNA reads TGTGCCAGCAGTTACTCCCCCCGGACAGGGGGAGATGGCTACACCTTC. Protein: CASSYSPRTGGDGYTF.

The rearrangement links TRBV7-2 to TRBJ1-2; a possible D gene is TRBD1 (6 bases). Germline CDR1 SGHTA, CDR2 FQGNSA. Between the trimmed V and J ends, which lost 1 base and 7 bases, there was a span of 13 bases. The CDR3 has 14 amino acids. CDR3 region: CASSLGRGLSGYTF. The CDR3 DNA is TGTGCCAGCAGCTTAGGCAGGGGCTTGTCTGGCTACACCTTC.

The rearrangement joins TRBV2 to TRBJ1-5, with no clear D. V was cut by 4 bases and J by 6 bases, with 16 bases left in between. Germline V CDR1 and CDR2: SNHLY, FYNNEI. The CDR3 is made up of 15 amino acids. CDR3 sequence reads: CASSGGGGIRQPQHF. In DNA form, the CDR3 reads TGTGCCAGCAGTGGGGGAGGAGGGATCCGTCAGCCCCAGCATTTT.

The chain combines TRBV5-1 with TRBJ2-5, with 12 bases aligning to TRBD2. V trimming: 4 bases; J trimming: 4 bases; junction bases outside the gene matches: 5. CDR3 length: 15 amino acids. The germline V gene has CDR1 SGHRS and CDR2 YFSETQ. CDR3 nucleotides: TGCGCCAGCAGCCTCCTAGCGGGGGGGAGAGAGACCCAGTACTTC. This translates into CASSLLAGGRETQYF.